Listed here are 7 T cell receptor beta chains from one sample, sequenced in a study of cytomegalovirus exposure and HLA in healthy donors. The study ran its PCR with 60 Vbeta and 13 Jbeta primers. Data came from immunoSEQ multiplex PCR; TCRdb stores just in-frame clones and leaves some out. The table has under 150,000 clones, about 84% seen once. The sample comprised PBMCs. These receptors originate from a man aged 50 to 59 in good health and CMV-seronegative.

The chain uses TRBV2 and TRBJ1-1; 9 bases match TRBD1. CDR1 and CDR2 from the germline V gene are SNHLY and FYNNEI. The CDR3 runs to 14 residues. J gave up 1 base and V 6 bases, and 3 bases lay outside the gene matches. CDR3 region: CASRAGQGNTEAFF. The DNA of the CDR3 is TGTGCCAGCAGGGCGGGACAGGGGAACACTGAAGCTTTCTTT.

V is TRBV9 and J is TRBJ1-6; D gene unclear. Germline CDR1 SGDLS, CDR2 YYNGEE. This CDR3 contains 15 residues. The ends were cut back, 4 bases at V and 0 bases at J, with 8 bases in the middle. CDR3: CASSPTSSYNSPLHF. For the CDR3, the DNA is TGTGCCAGCAGCCCAACGAGCTCCTATAATTCACCCCTCCACTTT.

As regards this clone: This sample includes further DNA sequences coding for the same CDR3. The V and J genes are TRBV11-2 and TRBJ2-5; D not resolved. The germline gives CDR1 SGHAT, CDR2 FQNNGV. V was shortened by 5 bases and J by 2 bases, with 3 bases between the two germline ends. The CDR3 loop spans 11 amino acids. In nucleotides, the CDR3 is TGTGCCAGCAGCCTACAAGAGACCCAGTACTTC. Encoded protein: CASSLQETQYF.

This chain connects TRBV6-4 to TRBJ2-1, with D possibly matching TRBD1 (6 bases). The germline CDR1 and CDR2 sequences are MRHNA and SNTAGT. The CDR3 runs 14 residues. The V and J ends lost 6 bases and 9 bases respectively, with 18 bases between them. CDR3 amino acids: CASSPAFGGSEQFF. DNA of the CDR3: TGTGCCAGCAGCCCGGCCTTTGGGGGCAGTGAGCAGTTCTTC.

V gene TRBV15 combines with J gene TRBJ1-5, with no clear D. The ends were cut back, 5 bases at V and 2 bases at J, with 13 bases in the middle. Germline V CDR1 and CDR2: LNHNV, YYDKDF (reference sequence). The CDR3 is 15 residues long. The CDR3 region is CATSYPGLGNQPQHF. CDR3 nucleotide sequence: TGTGCCACCAGCTACCCGGGTCTTGGCAATCAGCCCCAGCATTTT.

V gene TRBV19 combines with J gene TRBJ2-7, with 10 nucleotides matching TRBD1. The CDR3 sequence is 13 residues long. Trimming took 3 bases from V and 4 from J; bases not matched to a gene: 0. Germline CDR1 LNHDA, CDR2 SQIVND (reference sequence). CDR3 amino acids: CASSMGQGYEQYF. CDR3 sequence (DNA): TGTGCCAGTAGTATGGGACAGGGGTACGAGCAGTACTTC.

The chain links TRBV7-9 to TRBJ1-1, with 8 bases that match TRBD1. Germline V gives CDR1 SEHNR, CDR2 FQNEAQ (reference sequence). Trimming at V came to 5 bases and at J to 1 base, leaving 6 bases not matched to a gene. This CDR3 is 15 amino acids long. The CDR3 region has the DNA TGTGCCAGCAGCAGACGGACAGGGCCGAACACTGAAGCTTTCTTT. Its translation is CASSRRTGPNTEAFF.